This T cell receptor beta chain was obtained from a study of OX40 agonist ivuxolimab in advanced cancers. Blood specimens came from baseline, cycle 4 day 1, and cycle 7 day 1. Clones were read by immunoSEQ multiplex PCR, and TCRdb kept only the in-frame ones, dropping some. The repertoire holds roughly 93,000 clones, with around 80% as singletons. Study-level points and caveats: Some nonresponders likewise displayed low normalized T-cell clonal expansion. Clones of CD4+ and CD8+ blood T cells grew by week 6 at doses of 0.1 to 3.0 mg/kg.

This clone was seen just once. As yet, its antigen is unknown. The CDR3 runs 13 residues. Germline CDR1 and CDR2: SQVTM and ANQGSEA. Trimming cost V 3 bases and J 0 bases, with 9 bases left between them. The sequences come from CD4+ or CD8+ T cells sorted from blood, collected in a trial of the OX40 agonist ivuxolimab. This clonotype was sampled from an adult with an advanced solid tumor such as melanoma, head and neck, liver or kidney cancer. The rearrangement uses TRBV29-1 and TRBJ2-7, with D unclear. CDR3 protein: CSVEPLDSYEQYF. CDR3 nucleotides: TGCAGCGTTGAGCCACTCGACTCCTACGAGCAGTACTTC.